Listed below are T cell receptor beta chains from one sample, sequenced in a study of blood T cell repertoires in COVID-19. The repertoire was sequenced with immunoSEQ multiplex PCR; TCRdb's copy has only in-frame clones and lacks some. The sample includes roughly 260,000 clones, 88% of them seen just once. Sequencing was carried out using peripheral blood. These receptors all come from a man aged 55 to 70 who had recovered from COVID-19. Each CDR3 is given with its conserved first and last residue. A D gene is named only where the DNA matches it firmly. Clone size is not always given. Where it is, it says once, few, many or a class for expanded clones.

j_call clone_size d_call v_call cdr3_nt cdr3_aa
TRBJ1-3 - - TRBV7-9 TGTGCCAGCAGCTTATCACTATCTGGAAACACCATATATTTT CASSLSLSGNTIYF
TRBJ2-7 - TRBD1 TRBV19 TGTGCCAGTAGACAGGGGTCCTACGAGCAGTACTTC CASRQGSYEQYF
TRBJ2-2 - - TRBV19 TGTGCCAGTAGTATTCAATCCGGGGAGCTGTTTTTT CASSIQSGELFF
TRBJ1-4 once - TRBV21-1 TGTGCCAGCAGCACACGGACAGGGACGAGAACGAAAAAACTGTTTTTT CASSTRTGTRTKKLFF
TRBJ1-6 - - TRBV3-1/TRBV3-2 TGTGCCAGCAGCCAGACGACAGGCGGATATTCACCCCTCCACTTT CASSQTTGGYSPLHF
TRBJ1-1 once - TRBV4-1 TGCGCCAGCAGCCAAGGGCCCCTGCGGTCAGCGGACACTGAAGCTTTCTTT CASSQGPLRSADTEAFF
TRBJ2-1 few - TRBV2 TGTGCCCCCCGAGGAGGCTATGAGCAGTTCTTC CAPRGGYEQFF
TRBJ2-5 - TRBD1 TRBV11-3 TGTGCCAGCAGCTTGGGGGGACAGGTACCCCAAGAGACCCAGTACTTC CASSLGGQVPQETQYF
TRBJ1-5 - TRBD1 TRBV5-6 TGTGCCAGCAGCTTAACAGGGGAAAATCAGCCCCAGCATTTT CASSLTGENQPQHF
TRBJ1-2 - TRBD1 TRBV5-4 TGTGCCAGCAGCCCCGCCGGGACAGGGGGCCGTGGCTACACCTTC CASSPAGTGGRGYTF
TRBJ2-2 - TRBD1 TRBV6-5 TGTGCCAGCAGTTACTCGGGACAGGGACCCGGGGAGCTGTTTTTT CASSYSGQGPGELFF
TRBJ2-7 - TRBD2 TRBV2 TGTGCCAGCAGTGTAACTAGCGGCCTCTCCTACGAGCAGTACTTC CASSVTSGLSYEQYF
TRBJ2-1 once TRBD1 TRBV19 TGTGCCAGTAGTAGAATCGGACAGGCCATGTCCTACAATGAGCAGTTCTTC CASSRIGQAMSYNEQFF
TRBJ1-3 once - TRBV7-6 TGTGCCAGCAGCTTAGCCTATCGGGGAACTGGAAACACCATATATTTT CASSLAYRGTGNTIYF
TRBJ1-2 - - TRBV19 TGTGCCAGTAGGGCAAGGGGCAACTATGGCTACACCTTC CASRARGNYGYTF
TRBJ1-6 - TRBD1 TRBV18 TGTGCCAGCTCACCAGAGACAGGGGTCTCACCCCTCCACTTT CASSPETGVSPLHF
TRBJ2-3 - TRBD2 TRBV7-3 TGTGCCAGCAGCTTATCAGGCACTAGCGGGAGCACAGATACGCAGTATTTT CASSLSGTSGSTDTQYF
TRBJ1-2 - - TRBV3-1/TRBV3-2 TGTGCCAGCAGCCAGAAAGGAGGGTCCGGCTACACCTTC CASSQKGGSGYTF
TRBJ1-4 few - TRBV3-1/TRBV3-2 TGTGCCAGCAGTAACACAGCCGCAACTAATGAAAAACTGTTTTTT CASSNTAATNEKLFF
TRBJ1-1 - TRBD1 TRBV27 TGTGCCAGCAGTTCCCGCCGACAGGGGAGGAGTTCGAACACTGAAGCTTTCTTT CASSSRRQGRSSNTEAFF
TRBJ1-5 few - TRBV11-3 TGTGCCAGCAGCTTCGACGACAGGTTAGGCCAGCCCCAGCATTTT CASSFDDRLGQPQHF
TRBJ2-5 - - TRBV21-1 TGTGCCAGCAGCCCCGACAGGGGGCGAGAGACCCAGTACTTC CASSPDRGRETQYF
TRBJ2-7 - TRBD2 TRBV18 TGTGCCAGCTCACCACTAGCGGGGGGCCGTGAGCAGTACTTC CASSPLAGGREQYF
TRBJ2-2 - - TRBV6-5 TGTGCCAGCAGTTTACAGGCAGGGGACACCGGGGAGCTGTTTTTT CASSLQAGDTGELFF
TRBJ2-2 - TRBD1 TRBV25-1 TGTGCCAGCAGTGAAGGCTCCGAGGGACAGATGAACACCGGGGAGCTGTTTTTT CASSEGSEGQMNTGELFF
TRBJ1-5 - - TRBV30 TGTGCCTGGAGTCCCGGGACGGGGGGCTTTAGCAATCAGCCCCAGCATTTT CAWSPGTGGFSNQPQHF
TRBJ2-1 - - TRBV27 TGTGCCAGCAGTTTATACCCCGGGGGACCTGTTTACAATGAGCAGTTCTTC CASSLYPGGPVYNEQFF
TRBJ2-3 - - TRBV10-3 TGTGCCATCAGTGAGTCGGGGCAGGGCACAGATACGCAGTATTTT CAISESGQGTDTQYF
TRBJ1-1 - TRBD1 TRBV18 TGTGCCAGCTCACGGGACAGGGTTTCCTCTGAAGCTTTCTTT CASSRDRVSSEAFF
TRBJ2-1 - - TRBV7-2 TGTGCCAGCAGCTTAGATGGTAAGGCAGGGGGGAAGCAGTTCTTC CASSLDGKAGGKQFF
TRBJ2-7 - - TRBV5-1 TGCGCCAGCAGCCTAGGACAGAGTACCTACGAGCAGTACTTC CASSLGQSTYEQYF
TRBJ2-7 - TRBD2 TRBV18 TGTGCCAGCTCCTCGACTAGCGGTGTGAACTACGAGCAGTACTTC CASSSTSGVNYEQYF
TRBJ1-6 - - TRBV19 TGTGCCAGTAGTGTCCCCACAGGAACAAAGAATTCACCCCTCCACTTT CASSVPTGTKNSPLHF
TRBJ1-2 - - TRBV5-1 TGCGCCAGCAGCTTGGCTAGTAGTGGTTTTGGCTACACCTTC CASSLASSGFGYTF
TRBJ2-2 - TRBD1 TRBV25-1 TGTGCCAGCAGAGGACAGGGGGCTGGGACCGGGGAGCTGTTTTTT CASRGQGAGTGELFF
TRBJ2-1 once TRBD2 TRBV7-9 TGTGCCAGCAGCTCTGGACTAGCGGGGGGGAATGAGCAGTTCTTC CASSSGLAGGNEQFF
TRBJ2-1 - TRBD2 TRBV5-8 TGTGCCAGCAGCTCCGGGACTAGCGGGGCGTACAATGAGCAGTTCTTC CASSSGTSGAYNEQFF
TRBJ1-5 few - TRBV19 TGTGCCAGTAGTATCCGGACATGGGAACAGCCCCAGCATTTT CASSIRTWEQPQHF
TRBJ1-1 few - TRBV5-1 TGCGCCAGCAGCTTGGGTTCCGGGTATAGCACTGAAGCTTTCTTT CASSLGSGYSTEAFF
TRBJ2-3 - TRBD1 TRBV9 TGTGCCAGCAGCGTAGGGACAGGGGGCGCAGATACGCAGTATTTT CASSVGTGGADTQYF
TRBJ1-1 - - TRBV7-9 TGTGCCAGCAGCGGCGGACAGTATCTTGAAGCTTTCTTT CASSGGQYLEAFF
TRBJ1-6 many TRBD1 TRBV7-8 TGTGCCAGCAGCTTAGTGCGGGACAGCGCCCATTCACCCCTCCACTTT CASSLVRDSAHSPLHF
TRBJ2-7 - TRBD1 TRBV29-1 TGCAGCGTTAGAACTATCCAAGGGGGACAGGGACCCCTGGAGCAGTACTTC CSVRTIQGGQGPLEQYF
TRBJ1-1 - - TRBV9 TGTGCCAGCAGCGCCCAGGGGATTGCTGAAGCTTTCTTT CASSAQGIAEAFF
TRBJ2-3 - TRBD2 TRBV3-1/TRBV3-2 TGTGCCAGCAGCCAAGATGCAATAGCGGGTAATACGCAGTATTTT CASSQDAIAGNTQYF
TRBJ1-1 - TRBD1 TRBV5-5 TGTGCCAGCAGCTTACGAGGGGGCGAGCCCTATGAAGCTTTCTTT CASSLRGGEPYEAFF
TRBJ2-1 - TRBD2 TRBV29-1 TGCAGCGTTGACGACTACATAGGGACTAGCTCCTACAATGAGCAGTTCTTC CSVDDYIGTSSYNEQFF
TRBJ2-7 - TRBD1 TRBV25-1 TGTGCCAGCAGTGGGGGACAGGGCGGCTACGAGCAGTACTTC CASSGGQGGYEQYF